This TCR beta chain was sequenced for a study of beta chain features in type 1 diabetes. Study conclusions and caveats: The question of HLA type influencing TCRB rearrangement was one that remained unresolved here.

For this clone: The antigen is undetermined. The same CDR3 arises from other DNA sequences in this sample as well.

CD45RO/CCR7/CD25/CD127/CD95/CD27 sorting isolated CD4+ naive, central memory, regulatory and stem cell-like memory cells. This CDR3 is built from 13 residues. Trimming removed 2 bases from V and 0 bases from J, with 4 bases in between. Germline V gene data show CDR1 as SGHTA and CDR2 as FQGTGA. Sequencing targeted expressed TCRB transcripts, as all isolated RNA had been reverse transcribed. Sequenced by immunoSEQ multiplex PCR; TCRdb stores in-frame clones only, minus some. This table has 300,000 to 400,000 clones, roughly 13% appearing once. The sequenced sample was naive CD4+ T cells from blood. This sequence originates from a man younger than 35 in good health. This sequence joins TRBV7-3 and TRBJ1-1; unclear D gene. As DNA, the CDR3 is TGTGCCAGCAGCTTACAAATGAACACTGAAGCTTTCTTT. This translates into CASSLQMNTEAFF.